This T cell receptor beta chain is from a study of identical twins. Germline CDR1 reads MNHEY; CDR2 reads SVGAGI. V lost 4 bases to trimming and J lost 15 bases, with 13 bases between them. The CDR3 runs 12 residues. Each CDR3 protein gets one entry after TCRdb re-called the 5' RACE reads with MiXCR. Of roughly 540,000 distinct CDR3 sequences in the sample, 20% to 25% were seen once. The same data also went into a second study, on T cells expressing NK-cell markers. That source reports: Whether expanded NKG2C+ T cell clones were HCMV-specific remained unclear.

Sequencing input: CD4+ T cells sorted from blood. This chain connects TRBV6-5 to TRBJ1-6, with D perhaps TRBD1 (5 bases). The sequence was collected from a woman younger than 35 in good health. The CDR3 DNA reads as TGTGCCAGCAGTTCGAAGGGGAGATTCCTCCACTTT. This gives the protein CASSSKGRFLHF.